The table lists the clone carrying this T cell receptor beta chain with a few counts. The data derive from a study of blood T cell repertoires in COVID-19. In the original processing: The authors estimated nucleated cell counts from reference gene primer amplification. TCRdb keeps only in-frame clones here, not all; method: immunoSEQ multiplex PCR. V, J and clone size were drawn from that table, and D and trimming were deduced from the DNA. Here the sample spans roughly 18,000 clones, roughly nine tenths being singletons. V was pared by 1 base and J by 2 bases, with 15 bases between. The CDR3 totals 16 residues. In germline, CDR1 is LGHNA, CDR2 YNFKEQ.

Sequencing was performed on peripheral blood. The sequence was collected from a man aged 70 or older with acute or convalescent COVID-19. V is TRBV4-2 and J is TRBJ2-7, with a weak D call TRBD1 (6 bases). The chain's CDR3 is CASSQAAYGGTYEQYF. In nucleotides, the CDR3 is TGTGCCAGCAGCCAAGCAGCATATGGGGGCACCTACGAGCAGTACTTC.